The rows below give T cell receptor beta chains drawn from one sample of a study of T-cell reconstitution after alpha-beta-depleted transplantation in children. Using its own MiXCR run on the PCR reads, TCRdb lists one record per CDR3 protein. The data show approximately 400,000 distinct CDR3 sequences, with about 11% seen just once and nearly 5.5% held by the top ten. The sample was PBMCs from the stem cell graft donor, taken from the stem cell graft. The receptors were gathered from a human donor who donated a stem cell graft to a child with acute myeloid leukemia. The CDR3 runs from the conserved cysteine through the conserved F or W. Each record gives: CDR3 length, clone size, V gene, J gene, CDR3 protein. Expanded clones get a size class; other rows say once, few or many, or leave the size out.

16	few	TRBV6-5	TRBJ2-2	CASSYRGLPNTGELFF
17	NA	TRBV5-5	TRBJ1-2	CASSLDVSGRDNYGYTF
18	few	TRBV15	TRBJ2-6	CATSSKQGAGSGANVLTF
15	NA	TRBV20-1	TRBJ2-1	CSARERGSSYNEQFF
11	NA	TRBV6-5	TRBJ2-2	CASSTTGELFF
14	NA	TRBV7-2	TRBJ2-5	CASSADTGGGTQYF
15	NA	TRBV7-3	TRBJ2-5	CASSIGQGAGETQYF
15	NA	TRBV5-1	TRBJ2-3	CASSLVGQDSDTQYF
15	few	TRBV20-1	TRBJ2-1	CSAREPSGGVWEQFF
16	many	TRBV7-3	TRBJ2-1	CASSLTNGWSGNEQFF
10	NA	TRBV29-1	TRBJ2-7	CSVGTNEQYF
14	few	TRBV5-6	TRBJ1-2	CASSLVNGNYGYTF
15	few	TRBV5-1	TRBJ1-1	CASSLTGLMNTEAFF
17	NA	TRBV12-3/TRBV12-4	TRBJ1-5	CASSLEDRVTGNQPQHF
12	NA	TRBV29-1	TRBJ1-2	CSVEALNYGYTF